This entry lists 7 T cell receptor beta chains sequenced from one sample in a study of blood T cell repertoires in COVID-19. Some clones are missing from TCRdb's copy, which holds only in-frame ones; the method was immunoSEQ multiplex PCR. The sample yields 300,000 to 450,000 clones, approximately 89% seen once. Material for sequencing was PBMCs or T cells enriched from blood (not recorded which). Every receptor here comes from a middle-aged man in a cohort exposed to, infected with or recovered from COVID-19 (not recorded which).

CDR3 sequence reads: CASSLAGGPSYEQYF. CDR3 coding DNA: TGTGCCAGCAGCTTAGCGGGAGGGCCCTCCTACGAGCAGTACTTC. This chain connects TRBV27 to TRBJ2-7; 11 nucleotides match TRBD2. The V and J ends lost 6 bases and 0 bases, in that order; junction bases with no gene match: 4. Germline V gene data show CDR1 as MNHEY and CDR2 as SMNVEV (reference sequence). CDR3 length: 15 amino acids.

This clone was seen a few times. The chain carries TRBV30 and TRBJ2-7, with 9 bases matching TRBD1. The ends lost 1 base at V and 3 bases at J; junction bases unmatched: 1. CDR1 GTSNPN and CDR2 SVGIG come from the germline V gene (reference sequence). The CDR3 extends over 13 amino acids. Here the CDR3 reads CAWSATGGYEQYF. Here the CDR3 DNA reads TGTGCCTGGAGTGCGACAGGGGGCTACGAGCAGTACTTC.

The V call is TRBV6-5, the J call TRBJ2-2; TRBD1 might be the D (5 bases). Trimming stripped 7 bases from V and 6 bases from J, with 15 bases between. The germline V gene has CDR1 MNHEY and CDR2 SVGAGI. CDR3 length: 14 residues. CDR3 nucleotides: TGTGCCAGCACCCCCAGGGTAGAGGCCGGGGAGCTGTTTTTT. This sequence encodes CASTPRVEAGELFF.

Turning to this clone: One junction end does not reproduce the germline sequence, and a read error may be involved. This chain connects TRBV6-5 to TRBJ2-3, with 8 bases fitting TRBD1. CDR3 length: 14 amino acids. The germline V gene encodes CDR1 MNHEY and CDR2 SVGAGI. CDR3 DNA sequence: TGTGCCAGCAGAACCGGACAGGGCACGGATACGCAGTATTTT. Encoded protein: CASRTGQGTDTQYF.

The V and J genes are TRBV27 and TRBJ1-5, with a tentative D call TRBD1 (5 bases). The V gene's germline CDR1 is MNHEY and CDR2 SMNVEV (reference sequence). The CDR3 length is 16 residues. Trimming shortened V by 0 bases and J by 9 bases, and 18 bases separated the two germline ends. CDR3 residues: CASSLSPSLGERPQHF. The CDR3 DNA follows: TGTGCCAGCAGTTTATCGCCGTCGTTAGGGGAAAGGCCCCAGCATTTT.

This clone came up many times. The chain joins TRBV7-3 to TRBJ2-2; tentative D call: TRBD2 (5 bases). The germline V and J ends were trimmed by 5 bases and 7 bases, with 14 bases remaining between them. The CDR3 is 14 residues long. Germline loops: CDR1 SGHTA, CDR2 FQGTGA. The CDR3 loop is CASSRGLAGGELFF. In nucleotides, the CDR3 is TGTGCCAGCAGCAGAGGACTGGCGGGCGGGGAGCTGTTTTTT. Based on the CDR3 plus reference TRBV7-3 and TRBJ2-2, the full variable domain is GAGVSQTPSNKVTEKGKYVELRCDPISGHTALYWYRQSLGQGPEFLIYFQGTGAADDSGLPNDRFFAVRPEGSVSTLKIQRTERGDSAVYLCASSRGLAGGELFFGEGSRLTVL.

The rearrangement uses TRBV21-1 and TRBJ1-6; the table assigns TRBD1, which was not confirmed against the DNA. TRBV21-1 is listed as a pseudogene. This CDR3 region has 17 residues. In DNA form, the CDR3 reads TGTGCCAGCAGCAAAGGGGACAGCTGCTCCTATAATTCACCCCTCCACTTT. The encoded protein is CASSKGDSCSYNSPLHF.